This T cell receptor beta chain was recovered during a study of CD8 T cells in Susac syndrome. An input of roughly 0.45 to 1 ug of RNA was subjected to reverse transcription using random hexamers. TCRdb ran MiXCR on the immunoSEQ multiplex PCR reads and lists one entry per CDR3 protein. The sample has about 200,000 distinct CDR3 sequences; around nine tenths are singletons. Germline V gene sequence: CDR1 SQVTM, CDR2 ANQGSEA. V was pared by 7 bases and J by 2 bases, with 11 bases between. The CDR3 runs 13 residues. This rearrangement joins TRBV29-1 to TRBJ1-4, with D unclear. The sample comprised CD4+ T cells from PBMCs. This sequence was found in a human donor with Susac syndrome. In DNA, the CDR3 is TGCAGCGCTGGAGGGATGACTAATGAAAAACTGTTTTTT. It translates to CSAGGMTNEKLFF.